The TCR beta chain under discussion was sequenced for a study of post-analysis software for immune sequencing data. Overall study context: Clinical courses comprised relapsing-remitting, secondary progressive and progressive-relapsing multiple sclerosis.

Built from TCR beta cDNA, the libraries had unique molecular identifiers in them. MiXCR was run by TCRdb on the PCR reads, yielding one entry per CDR3 protein. The data contain hundreds of thousands of distinct CDR3 sequences, approximately 30% of them singletons. Whole-study findings and limits: In patients, TRBV5-6, TRBV5-1 and TRBV20-1 belonged to about five TRBV segments found more frequently than in controls. With F measure, samples from one preparation batch clustered together strongly. Controls had significantly higher normalized Chao1 diversity than multiple sclerosis patients.

Germline-derived CDR1 and CDR2 are LNHNV and YYDKDF (reference sequence). The CDR3 length is 20 residues. Deletions cut 5 bases from V and 2 bases from J, with 29 bases between. This clonotype was detected a few times. As yet, its antigen is unknown. The sequenced sample consisted of blood. This TCR was recovered from a girl aged 10 to 17 with multiple sclerosis. V is TRBV15 and J is TRBJ2-3; D is undetermined. CDR3 DNA sequence: TGTGCCACCAGCCCCGTTCGCGTAGCCGGGCTAGATGTTACCACAGATACGCAGTATTTT. Residues: CATSPVRVAGLDVTTDTQYF.